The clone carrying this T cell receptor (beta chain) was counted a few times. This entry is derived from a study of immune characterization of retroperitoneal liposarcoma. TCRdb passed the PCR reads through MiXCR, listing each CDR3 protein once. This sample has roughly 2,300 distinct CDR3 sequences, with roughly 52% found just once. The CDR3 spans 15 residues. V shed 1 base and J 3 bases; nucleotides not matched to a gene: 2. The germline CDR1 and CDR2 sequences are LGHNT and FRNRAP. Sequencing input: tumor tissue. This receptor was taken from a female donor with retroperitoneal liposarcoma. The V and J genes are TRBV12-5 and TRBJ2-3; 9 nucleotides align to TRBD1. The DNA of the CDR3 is TGTGCTAGTGGTTTGGCTGGACAGGGGACAGATACGCAGTATTTT. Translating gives CASGLAGQGTDTQYF. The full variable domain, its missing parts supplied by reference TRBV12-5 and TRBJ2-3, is DARVTQTPRHKVTEMGQEVTMRCQPILGHNTVFWYRQTMMQGLELLAYFRNRAPLDDSGMPKDRFSAEMPDATLATLKIQPSEPRDSAVYFCASGLAGQGTDTQYFGPGTRLTVL.